The rows below give T cell receptor beta chains drawn from one sample of a study of T-cell memory formation after mild COVID-19. TCRdb called the 5' RACE reads again in MiXCR, with one record for every CDR3 protein. The table records some 120,000 distinct CDR3 sequences, 15% to 20% of them present only once. The sample consisted of PBMCs or a T cell subset sorted from them (not recorded which). These receptors all stem from an adult woman who had mild COVID-19 (a few samples of this study predate the infection). Cell type and time point are not known. Each CDR3 is given with its conserved first and last residue. D genes are given only for firm matches. Clone size is shown for a subset of rows, as once, few, many or a class of expanded clone.

v_call: TRBV7-6
d_call: NA
j_call: TRBJ1-1
clone_size: few
cdr3_aa: CASSLGWDEDKSDTEAFF
cdr3_nt: TGTGCCAGCAGCTTAGGATGGGATGAAGACAAGTCAGACACTGAAGCTTTCTTT

v_call: TRBV4-1
d_call: NA
j_call: TRBJ1-5
clone_size: NA
cdr3_aa: CASSQVGESNQPQHF
cdr3_nt: TGCGCCAGCAGCCAAGTTGGGGAAAGCAATCAGCCCCAGCATTTT

v_call: TRBV2
d_call: NA
j_call: TRBJ2-7
clone_size: few
cdr3_aa: CASNGGSLSYEQYF
cdr3_nt: TGTGCCAGCAACGGTGGCAGTCTCTCCTACGAGCAGTACTTC

v_call: TRBV12-3/TRBV12-4
d_call: TRBD1
j_call: TRBJ2-7
clone_size: few
cdr3_aa: CASSRDSPYEQYF
cdr3_nt: TGTGCCAGCAGCCGGGACAGTCCCTACGAGCAGTACTTC

v_call: TRBV4-3
d_call: NA
j_call: TRBJ2-7
clone_size: NA
cdr3_aa: CASSQRDGSYEQYF
cdr3_nt: TGCGCCAGCAGCCAACGGGACGGATCCTACGAGCAGTACTTC

v_call: TRBV11-2
d_call: TRBD1
j_call: TRBJ1-2
clone_size: few
cdr3_aa: CASNPGGATNYGYTF
cdr3_nt: TGTGCCAGCAATCCAGGGGGGGCTACTAACTATGGCTACACCTTC

v_call: TRBV19
d_call: NA
j_call: TRBJ1-2
clone_size: few
cdr3_aa: CASSSRFYGYTF
cdr3_nt: TGTGCCAGTAGTAGCCGGTTTTATGGCTACACCTTC

v_call: TRBV5-1
d_call: TRBD1
j_call: TRBJ1-1
clone_size: few
cdr3_aa: CASSPGQGHTEAFF
cdr3_nt: TGCGCCAGCAGCCCGGGACAGGGACACACTGAAGCTTTCTTT

v_call: TRBV12-3/TRBV12-4
d_call: TRBD2
j_call: TRBJ2-3
clone_size: NA
cdr3_aa: CASSELAGVGDTQYF
cdr3_nt: TGTGCCAGCAGCGAGCTAGCGGGAGTGGGAGATACGCAGTATTTT

v_call: TRBV28
d_call: NA
j_call: TRBJ2-7
clone_size: NA
cdr3_aa: CASSLVPSYEQYF
cdr3_nt: TGTGCCAGCAGTTTGGTTCCCTCCTACGAGCAGTACTTC

v_call: TRBV29-1
d_call: NA
j_call: TRBJ2-7
clone_size: NA
cdr3_aa: CSVEPRGSGEQYF
cdr3_nt: TGCAGCGTTGAACCCCGGGGGTCCGGGGAGCAGTACTTC

v_call: TRBV12-3/TRBV12-4
d_call: NA
j_call: TRBJ2-4
clone_size: NA
cdr3_aa: CATTPGTKNIQYF
cdr3_nt: TGTGCCACCACACCGGGAACCAAAAACATTCAGTACTTC

v_call: TRBV5-5
d_call: NA
j_call: TRBJ1-1
clone_size: few
cdr3_aa: CASSTVTGDTEAF
cdr3_nt: TGTGCCAGCAGTACTGTGACTGGGGACACTGAAGCTTTT

v_call: TRBV5-4
d_call: NA
j_call: TRBJ1-4
clone_size: few
cdr3_aa: CASSLGSTNEKLFF
cdr3_nt: TGTGCCAGCAGCTTGGGATCAACTAATGAAAAACTGTTTTTT

v_call: TRBV11-3
d_call: NA
j_call: TRBJ2-1
clone_size: NA
cdr3_aa: CDSRGSYNEQFF
cdr3_nt: TGTGACAGCAGGGGATCCTACAATGAGCAGTTCTTC

v_call: TRBV5-6
d_call: NA
j_call: TRBJ2-7
clone_size: few
cdr3_aa: CASSLTQYNEQYF
cdr3_nt: TGTGCCAGCAGCTTGACACAGTACAACGAGCAGTACTTC

v_call: TRBV5-1
d_call: TRBD1
j_call: TRBJ1-1
clone_size: few
cdr3_aa: CASSPWTGGTEAFF
cdr3_nt: TGCGCCAGCAGCCCTTGGACAGGGGGGACTGAAGCTTTCTTT

v_call: TRBV4-3
d_call: NA
j_call: TRBJ1-1
clone_size: NA
cdr3_aa: CASSQLQGNTEAFF
cdr3_nt: TGCGCCAGCAGCCAACTTCAGGGGAACACTGAAGCTTTCTTT

v_call: TRBV5-1
d_call: NA
j_call: TRBJ2-1
clone_size: NA
cdr3_aa: CASTPSWSSYNEQFF
cdr3_nt: TGCGCCAGCACCCCAAGCTGGAGCTCCTACAATGAGCAGTTCTTC

v_call: TRBV14
d_call: NA
j_call: TRBJ2-7
clone_size: few
cdr3_aa: CASSPLPGQGFWEQYF
cdr3_nt: TGTGCCAGCAGCCCCCTGCCGGGACAAGGATTTTGGGAGCAGTACTTC

v_call: TRBV7-6
d_call: TRBD1
j_call: TRBJ2-7
clone_size: many
cdr3_aa: CASSLGTGVSYEQYF
cdr3_nt: TGTGCCAGCAGTCTCGGGACAGGGGTCTCCTACGAGCAGTACTTC

v_call: TRBV5-1
d_call: NA
j_call: TRBJ2-7
clone_size: NA
cdr3_aa: CASSLSSSGQRSSYEQYF
cdr3_nt: TGCGCCAGCAGCTTGTCTTCGAGTGGACAGCGAAGTTCCTACGAGCAGTACTTC

v_call: TRBV6-6
d_call: NA
j_call: TRBJ2-7
clone_size: few
cdr3_aa: CASSYDNDYEQYF
cdr3_nt: TGTGCCAGCAGTTATGACAACGACTACGAGCAGTACTTC

v_call: TRBV5-1
d_call: TRBD2
j_call: TRBJ2-2
clone_size: many
cdr3_aa: CATSSGGAADGELFF
cdr3_nt: TGCGCCACCTCTAGCGGGGGGGCCGCGGACGGGGAGCTGTTTTTT

v_call: TRBV7-2
d_call: NA
j_call: TRBJ1-2
clone_size: NA
cdr3_aa: CASSRPGYGYTF
cdr3_nt: TGTGCCAGCAGCCGCCCCGGGTATGGCTACACCTTC

v_call: TRBV7-9
d_call: NA
j_call: TRBJ2-7
clone_size: NA
cdr3_aa: CASSRDQGIYEQYF
cdr3_nt: TGTGCCAGCAGTCGAGACCAGGGAATCTACGAGCAGTACTTC

v_call: TRBV7-9
d_call: TRBD2
j_call: TRBJ2-3
clone_size: few
cdr3_aa: CASGGSGRTDTQYF
cdr3_nt: TGTGCCAGCGGGGGTAGCGGGAGGACAGATACGCAGTATTTT

v_call: TRBV20-1
d_call: TRBD1
j_call: TRBJ1-2
clone_size: few
cdr3_aa: CSAPRDSHYGYTF
cdr3_nt: TGCAGTGCTCCTCGGGACAGCCACTATGGCTACACCTTC

v_call: TRBV5-1
d_call: TRBD2
j_call: TRBJ2-7
clone_size: NA
cdr3_aa: CASRTLAGGFHEQYF
cdr3_nt: TGCGCCAGCAGGACTCTAGCGGGAGGGTTCCACGAGCAGTACTTC

v_call: TRBV12-3/TRBV12-4
d_call: NA
j_call: TRBJ2-5
clone_size: few
cdr3_aa: CASAHEGQETQYF
cdr3_nt: TGTGCCAGCGCCCACGAAGGGCAAGAGACCCAGTACTTC

v_call: TRBV29-1
d_call: NA
j_call: TRBJ1-2
clone_size: NA
cdr3_aa: CSVWGNSPNYGYTF
cdr3_nt: TGCAGCGTGTGGGGGAACAGCCCTAACTATGGCTACACCTTC

v_call: TRBV4-2
d_call: NA
j_call: TRBJ2-2
clone_size: NA
cdr3_aa: CASSQIGHNTGELFF
cdr3_nt: TGTGCCAGCAGCCAAATAGGACACAACACCGGGGAGCTGTTTTTT

v_call: TRBV12-3/TRBV12-4
d_call: NA
j_call: TRBJ2-6
clone_size: few
cdr3_aa: CASSLLGAAGANVLTF
cdr3_nt: TGTGCCAGCAGTTTACTTGGAGCCGCTGGGGCCAACGTCCTGACTTTC

v_call: TRBV7-6
d_call: TRBD2
j_call: TRBJ2-1
clone_size: few
cdr3_aa: CASSLVGGSNEQFF
cdr3_nt: TGTGCCAGCAGCTTAGTGGGCGGGAGCAATGAGCAGTTCTTC

v_call: TRBV6-5
d_call: NA
j_call: TRBJ2-3
clone_size: few
cdr3_aa: CASSYRGLTDTQYF
cdr3_nt: TGTGCCAGCAGTTACCGTGGACTCACAGATACGCAGTATTTT

v_call: TRBV7-2
d_call: NA
j_call: TRBJ2-1
clone_size: NA
cdr3_aa: CASSVLGWDEDEQFF
cdr3_nt: TGTGCCAGCAGCGTATTAGGCTGGGACGAGGATGAGCAGTTCTTC

v_call: TRBV19
d_call: NA
j_call: TRBJ2-1
clone_size: NA
cdr3_aa: CAPTGSNEQFF
cdr3_nt: TGTGCCCCGACAGGTTCCAATGAGCAGTTCTTC

v_call: TRBV12-3/TRBV12-4
d_call: NA
j_call: TRBJ1-1
clone_size: once
cdr3_aa: CASRMTENTEAFF
cdr3_nt: TGTGCCAGCAGGATGACAGAGAACACTGAAGCTTTCTTT

v_call: TRBV29-1
d_call: NA
j_call: TRBJ2-7
clone_size: few
cdr3_aa: CSVDDGAYEQYF
cdr3_nt: TGCAGCGTTGATGACGGGGCCTACGAGCAGTACTTC

v_call: TRBV6-2/TRBV6-3
d_call: NA
j_call: TRBJ2-3
clone_size: once
cdr3_aa: CASSYSTKAGGTPTGDTQYF
cdr3_nt: TGTGCCAGCAGTTACTCGACGAAGGCAGGTGGCACACCGACGGGAGATACGCAGTATTTT

v_call: TRBV16
d_call: NA
j_call: TRBJ1-2
clone_size: few
cdr3_aa: CASSQSILEGYTF
cdr3_nt: TGTGCCAGCAGCCAATCGATACTGGAGGGCTACACCTTC

v_call: TRBV10-3
d_call: TRBD1
j_call: TRBJ2-7
clone_size: many
cdr3_aa: CAISGLQGSGDEQYF
cdr3_nt: TGTGCCATCAGCGGCCTACAGGGGTCTGGGGACGAGCAGTACTTC

v_call: TRBV7-3
d_call: TRBD2
j_call: TRBJ2-1
clone_size: NA
cdr3_aa: CASSSLAESSYNEQFF
cdr3_nt: TGTGCCAGCAGCTCTCTAGCGGAAAGCTCCTACAATGAGCAGTTCTTC

v_call: TRBV4-1
d_call: NA
j_call: TRBJ2-3
clone_size: NA
cdr3_aa: CASSQGTGWGLDTQYF
cdr3_nt: TGCGCCAGCAGCCAAGGGACCGGGTGGGGGCTAGATACGCAGTATTTT

v_call: TRBV7-6
d_call: NA
j_call: TRBJ2-7
clone_size: NA
cdr3_aa: CASSDPLIGYEQYF
cdr3_nt: TGTGCCAGCAGCGATCCCTTAATTGGCTACGAGCAGTACTTC

v_call: TRBV5-1
d_call: TRBD2
j_call: TRBJ2-3
clone_size: few
cdr3_aa: CASSSAGSTDTQYF
cdr3_nt: TGCGCCAGCAGCTCAGCGGGGAGCACAGATACGCAGTATTTT

v_call: TRBV5-5
d_call: NA
j_call: TRBJ1-3
clone_size: few
cdr3_aa: CASSLDWVSGNTIYF
cdr3_nt: TGTGCCAGCAGCTTGGATTGGGTATCCGGAAACACCATATATTTT

v_call: TRBV2
d_call: TRBD2
j_call: TRBJ2-1
clone_size: many
cdr3_aa: CASGTGLGNEQFF
cdr3_nt: TGTGCCAGCGGAACGGGACTAGGCAATGAGCAGTTCTTC